Following are 22 T cell receptor beta chains from one sample sequenced in a study of cytomegalovirus exposure and HLA in healthy donors. The PCR used 60 Vbeta and 13 Jbeta primers. Clones were sequenced by immunoSEQ multiplex PCR, and TCRdb holds only the in-frame ones, with some missing. The sample yields some 120,000 clones, over 70% seen once. What was sequenced was PBMCs. Every receptor here comes from a young woman in good health and CMV-seronegative.

The gene calls are TRBV6-5 and TRBJ1-5, with unresolved D. V lost 5 bases, J lost 2 bases, and 10 bases lay in between. This CDR3 region has 14 residues. Germline CDR1 is MNHEY and CDR2 is SVGAGI. CDR3 nucleotide sequence: TGTGCCAGCAGTCCGAGGAGGGGCAATCAGCCCCAGCATTTT. Its protein product is CASSPRRGNQPQHF.

This clone was picked up one time. The V gene is TRBV5-1, the J gene TRBJ1-2; a possible D gene is TRBD1 (6 bases). CDR1 and CDR2 (germline): SGHRS, YFSETQ. The CDR3 length is 13 residues. V shed 0 bases and J shed 10 bases, with 13 bases lying between them. CDR3 nucleotide sequence: TGCGCCAGCAGCTTGGGGGGACATGGAGACTACACCTTC. Translating it yields CASSLGGHGDYTF.

The chain combines TRBV18 with TRBJ1-2; D may be TRBD1 (6 bases). This CDR3 contains 14 residues. Germline loops: CDR1 KGHSH, CDR2 LQKENI. V lost 8 bases and J 7 bases, leaving 20 bases between the germline ends. In DNA, the CDR3 is TGTGCCAGCGTCCCCCCCGGGGGGGCCCTTGGCTACACCTTC. It yields the protein CASVPPGGALGYTF.

This clone was counted a single time. The J gene is TRBJ1-1, the V gene TRBV2, with a possible D match to TRBD1 (5 bases). Per the germline V gene, CDR1 is SNHLY and CDR2 is FYNNEI. The V end lost 7 bases, the J end lost 2 bases, and 11 bases lay between the germline ends. CDR3 size: 13 residues. The CDR3 sequence: CASTGLRNTEAFF. As DNA, the CDR3 is TGTGCCAGCACAGGGCTGAGAAACACTGAAGCTTTCTTT.

V gene TRBV6-5 combines with J gene TRBJ2-7; 8 bases are shared with TRBD1. V was pared by 0 bases and J by 9 bases, with 10 bases of the junction left unmatched. CDR1 is MNHEY, CDR2 SVGAGI, per germline. The CDR3 runs to 15 residues. The CDR3 coding sequence is TGTGCCAGCAGTTACTCGACAGGGGTTACGTTAATGCAGTACTTC. Encoded protein: CASSYSTGVTLMQYF.

The chain carries TRBV4-2 and TRBJ1-6, with a tentative D call TRBD1 (6 bases). Trimming stripped 0 bases from V and 7 bases from J, with 13 bases between. Germline V gene data show CDR1 as LGHNA and CDR2 as YNFKEQ. This CDR3 contains 16 residues. CDR3 nucleotide sequence: TGTGCCAGCAGCCAAGAAACGGACAGCCTAAATTCACCCCTCCACTTT. It translates to CASSQETDSLNSPLHF.

The chain has TRBV7-9 and TRBJ2-5; 7 bases match TRBD2. The V gene end was trimmed by 0 bases and the J gene end by 5 bases; junction bases not matched to a gene: 3. The CDR3 loop spans 14 amino acids. Germline V CDR1 and CDR2: SEHNR, FQNEAQ (reference sequence). This chain's CDR3 is CASSLAGGSETQYF. As DNA, the CDR3 is TGTGCCAGCAGCTTAGCGGGAGGGAGTGAGACCCAGTACTTC.

CDR3 in DNA: TGCGCCAGCACCTTAGTAGCGGTTGCTGGAGAGACCCAGTACTTC. Amino acid sequence: CASTLVAVAGETQYF. The chain carries TRBV5-1 and TRBJ2-5, with D possibly TRBD2 on 6 matching bases. This CDR3 has 15 residues. Germline V gives CDR1 SGHRS, CDR2 YFSETQ. V lost 6 bases and J 4 bases, leaving 19 bases between the germline ends.

V and J are TRBV4-2 and TRBJ2-1, with D perhaps TRBD2 (6 bases). This CDR3 comprises 15 residues. Trimming stripped 0 bases from V and 7 bases from J, with 13 bases between. Looked up from germline, CDR1 is LGHNA and CDR2 is YNFKEQ. The CDR3 here is CASSQDSTSHNEQFF. The DNA for the CDR3 is TGTGCCAGCAGCCAAGATAGTACTAGCCATAATGAGCAGTTCTTC.

V is TRBV28 and J is TRBJ1-2; D ambiguous. Germline values: CDR1 MDHEN, CDR2 SYDVKM. The CDR3 runs to 15 residues. The ends were cut back, 2 bases at V and 2 bases at J, with 12 bases in the middle. DNA of the CDR3: TGTGCCAGCAGTTTACAGCGGATCACCAACTATGGCTACACCTTC. Residues: CASSLQRITNYGYTF.

The chain employs TRBV9 and TRBJ2-7; TRBD2 is a possible D gene (6 bases). Germline values: CDR1 SGDLS, CDR2 YYNGEE. The CDR3 length is 13 residues. V shed 3 bases and J shed 3 bases, with 10 bases lying between them. CDR3 DNA: TGTGCCAGCAGCGCGGGGGACGTCTACGAGCAGTACTTC. The encoded protein is CASSAGDVYEQYF.

The chain uses TRBV2 and TRBJ1-5, with D possibly matching TRBD1 (5 bases). The germline CDR1 and CDR2 sequences are SNHLY and FYNNEI. V lost 8 bases, J lost 5 bases, and 16 bases lay in between. CDR3 length equals 14 residues. The CDR3 region is CASGQEEGHQPQHF. CDR3 sequence (DNA): TGTGCCAGCGGCCAAGAGGAGGGGCATCAGCCCCAGCATTTT.

The gene calls are TRBV28 and TRBJ1-1; D is uncertain. Germline V gene lookup returns CDR1 MDHEN and CDR2 SYDVKM. Trimming took off 0 bases at V and 1 base at J, with 15 bases between the two ends. This CDR3 has 17 amino acids. The chain's CDR3 is CASSLWGADIRNTEAFF. The CDR3 coding sequence is TGTGCCAGCAGTTTATGGGGAGCTGACATAAGGAACACTGAAGCTTTCTTT.

Of note for this clone: Other DNA sequences in the sample encode the same CDR3. The CDR3 bases are TGTGCCAGCAGCCTCCGGGAAACTAACTATGGCTACACCTTC. It translates to CASSLRETNYGYTF. The V and J genes are TRBV7-9 and TRBJ1-2; no firm D call. V was trimmed by 5 bases and J by 0 bases, leaving 10 bases between them. Germline V gene lookup returns CDR1 SEHNR and CDR2 FQNEAQ (reference sequence). There are 14 residues in the CDR3.

There are a few counts of this clone. V and J are TRBV28 and TRBJ2-2; 9 positions match TRBD2. Unmatched junction bases numbered 8, after V lost 6 bases and J lost 6 bases. The CDR3 is 15 residues long. Looked up from germline, CDR1 is MDHEN and CDR2 is SYDVKM. DNA of the CDR3: TGTGCCAGCAGGGAGCGGGGGGCTCGGGCCGGGGAGCTGTTTTTT. This gives the protein CASRERGARAGELFF. Using reference TRBV28 and TRBJ2-2 for the parts outside the CDR3, the full variable domain is DVKVTQSSRYLVKRTGEKVFLECVQDMDHENMFWYRQDPGLGLRLIYFSYDVKMKEKGDIPEGYSVSREKKERFSLILESASTNQTSMYLCASRERGARAGELFFGEGSRLTVL.

The chain carries TRBV6-1 and TRBJ1-6; D is unresolved. Between the trimmed V and J ends, which lost 6 bases and 8 bases, there was a span of 11 bases. This CDR3 is 13 amino acids long. Germline V gene data show CDR1 as MNHNS and CDR2 as SASEGT. CDR3 in amino acids: CASSLPTDSPLHF. The CDR3 bases are TGTGCCAGCAGCCTTCCCACGGATTCACCCCTCCACTTT.

This chain joins TRBV2 and TRBJ1-1; D is uncertain. This CDR3 comprises 14 residues. With 1 base removed from V and 1 base from J, the gap between germline ends came to 7 bases. Looked up from germline, CDR1 is SNHLY and CDR2 is FYNNEI. Here the CDR3 DNA reads TGTGCCAGCAGTGAAGGCAGGTGGAACACTGAAGCTTTCTTT. Its protein product is CASSEGRWNTEAFF.

In nucleotides, the CDR3 is TGCGCCAGCAGCTTGCCAGGGCTTAATGAAAAACTGTTTTTT. Translated: CASSLPGLNEKLFF. The chain recombines TRBV5-1 with TRBJ1-4; D is possibly TRBD1 (5 bases). This CDR3 spans 14 amino acids. Germline V gene lookup returns CDR1 SGHRS and CDR2 YFSETQ. Trimming cost V 1 base and J 4 bases, with 8 bases left between them.

The rearrangement uses TRBV6-1 and TRBJ1-3; TRBD1 agrees at 7 bases. Germline V lookup: CDR1 MNHNS, CDR2 SASEGT. Trimming removed 2 bases from V and 6 bases from J; junction bases left unmatched: 7. The CDR3 spans 15 residues. The CDR3 loop is CASSEISRGKNTIYF. The DNA of the CDR3 is TGTGCCAGCAGTGAAATATCCAGGGGGAAAAACACCATATATTTT.

Here the CDR3 DNA reads TGTGCCAGCACCACCCGGGACAGGAAGAACACTGAAGCTTTCTTT. This gives the protein CASTTRDRKNTEAFF. V gene TRBV6-1 combines with J gene TRBJ1-1, with 8 bases that match TRBD1. The CDR3 has 15 residues. Germline assignment: CDR1 MNHNS and CDR2 SASEGT. V gave up 7 bases and J gave up 1 base; unmatched junction bases: 8.

The chain couples TRBV28 to TRBJ1-4, with 7 bases aligning to TRBD1. The CDR3 has 15 amino acids. Trimming removed 5 bases from V and 0 bases from J; junction bases left unmatched: 3. From germline, CDR1 is MDHEN and CDR2 SYDVKM. CDR3 in amino acids: CASSPTGATNEKLFF. Here the CDR3 DNA reads TGTGCCAGCAGTCCTACAGGGGCAACTAATGAAAAACTGTTTTTT.

The chain uses TRBV5-1 and TRBJ2-1; TRBD2 might be the D (6 bases). Trimming removed 8 bases at V and 5 bases at J, with 20 bases between. The germline CDR1 and CDR2 sequences are SGHRS and YFSETQ. This CDR3 is built from 15 residues. CDR3: CASMKPGLGNNEQFF. CDR3 DNA sequence: TGCGCCAGTATGAAACCGGGACTCGGGAACAATGAGCAGTTCTTC.